These 5 T cell receptor beta chains were sequenced from one sample in a study of T-cell reconstitution after alpha-beta-depleted transplantation in children. TCRbeta library preparation incorporated unique molecular identifiers. TCRdb reprocessed the PCR reads with MiXCR, giving one entry per CDR3 protein. Counted here are 500,000 to 600,000 distinct CDR3 sequences, about 33% occurring once; the ten biggest clones make up around 2.4%. This material consisted of PBMCs from the stem cell graft donor, taken from the stem cell graft. Source of these receptors: a human donor who donated a stem cell graft to a child with aplastic anemia.

This clonotype was observed a few times. V is TRBV10-2 and J is TRBJ2-1, with a possible D match to TRBD2 (5 bases). This CDR3 contains 14 residues. Between the trimmed V and J ends, which lost 3 bases and 6 bases, there was a span of 12 bases. CDR1 and CDR2 from the germline V gene are WSHSY and SAAADI. DNA of the CDR3: TGCGCCAGCAGTGAAAGTGAGCGGACCAATGAGCAGTTCTTC. It translates to CASSESERTNEQFF.

The rearrangement links TRBV20-1 to TRBJ1-1, with a weak D call TRBD1 (6 bases). Germline CDR1 DFQATT, CDR2 SNEGSKA (reference sequence). The length of the CDR3 is 14 residues. The ends were cut back, 3 bases at V and 5 bases at J, with 16 bases in the middle. CDR3 coding DNA: TGCAGTGCTAGCCCCATCAGGGGTAAAACTGAAGCTTTCTTT. It is translated as CSASPIRGKTEAFF.

The sample holds a few counts of this clonotype. This chain uses TRBV15 with TRBJ2-2; D ambiguous. The CDR3 is 15 amino acids. CDR1 and CDR2 (germline): LNHNV, YYDKDF (reference sequence). Between the trimmed V and J ends, which lost 1 base and 7 bases, there was a span of 13 bases. The CDR3 loop reads CATSRVGMGYGELFF. The CDR3 nucleotides read TGTGCCACCAGCAGAGTTGGTATGGGGTACGGGGAGCTGTTTTTT.

The V and J genes are TRBV6-1 and TRBJ2-7; D ambiguous. The CDR3 is 17 amino acids. V lost 8 bases to trimming and J lost 6 bases, with 29 bases between them. CDR1 and CDR2 from the germline V gene are MNHNS and SASEGT. The CDR3 loop reads CASGPERYRIRSSEQYV. CDR3 sequence (DNA): TGTGCCAGCGGGCCCGAACGGTACAGAATACGGTCGAGCGAGCAGTACGTC.

This clonotype occurred once. This chain uses TRBV12-5 with TRBJ1-1; TRBD1 matches 7 bases. The J segment lost 5 bases and the V segment lost 6 bases, leaving 9 bases of the junction unmatched. This CDR3 comprises 14 residues. Germline CDR1 and CDR2: LGHNT and FRNRAP. CDR3 loop: CASGLDREGTEAFF. The CDR3 coding sequence is TGTGCTAGTGGCCTCGACAGGGAGGGAACTGAAGCTTTCTTT.